This TCR beta chain was sequenced in a study of T-cell memory formation after mild COVID-19. At the level of the study: TCR clustering was largely donor specific.

Study findings and constraints: The study detected some responding clones in pre-infection memory, suggesting cross-reactive memory joined. Mainly CM and EM harbored the contracting CD4+ clones; mainly EMRA harbored the CD8+ ones.

Germline V gene sequence: CDR1 SEHNR, CDR2 FQNEAQ (reference sequence). V was pared by 4 bases and J by 0 bases, with 4 bases of the junction left unmatched. The CDR3 has 16 residues. Employing constant-segment primers, 5'RACE generated TCR alpha and TCR beta cDNA libraries bearing sample barcodes and UMIs. A single record per CDR3 protein comes from TCRdb applying MiXCR to the 5' RACE reads. The sample gives 550,000 to 650,000 distinct CDR3 sequences, approximately 15% of which show up once; about 8.1% is in the top ten. Points on this clonotype: Its target is unknown.

This chain uses TRBV7-9 with TRBJ2-7; 12 bases map to TRBD2. Sequenced material: PBMCs or a T cell subset sorted from them (not recorded which). This TCR came from an adult woman who had mild COVID-19 (a few samples of this study predate the infection). Cell type and time point are not known. CDR3: CASSSTSGGDSYEQYF. In nucleotides, the CDR3 is TGTGCCAGCAGCTCGACTAGCGGGGGCGACTCCTACGAGCAGTACTTC.